The 3 T cell receptor beta chains below were found in one sample sequenced in a study of blood T cell repertoires in COVID-19 (dated by TCRdb to the early 2020s). The library was produced with the immunoSEQ multiplex PCR assay. Here the immuneACCESS table is served through TCRdb, limited to in-frame sequences with V and J called. Missing clones are a known gap in these copies; in checked studies unresolved V genes cover under half, and the rest lacks a known reason. Recorded for this sample are about 140,000 clones; more than 75% of them occurred a single time. Less than 5% of the sample comes from the top ten. The sequenced material came from peripheral blood. The receptors shown here come from a woman of 80 years or more with acute or convalescent COVID-19.

V and J are TRBV2 and TRBJ2-7, with D unclear. The germline CDR1 and CDR2 sequences are SNHLY and FYNNEI. Trimming pared 2 bases from V and 4 bases from J, leaving 12 bases between. CDR3 length: 14 amino acids. The CDR3 spells CASSESRLLYEQYF. The CDR3 DNA is TGTGCCAGCAGTGAATCTCGACTGCTTTACGAGCAGTACTTC.

The chain is built from TRBV10-2 and TRBJ1-4; 8 positions agree with TRBD1. The junction had 10 bases not matched to a gene; V was cut back by 3 bases and J by 7 bases. The germline gives CDR1 WSHSY, CDR2 SAAADI. This CDR3 spans 16 amino acids. The CDR3 reads CASSDGRGRISEKLFF. CDR3 in DNA: TGCGCCAGCAGTGACGGCAGGGGGCGAATTAGTGAAAAACTGTTTTTT.

The rearrangement links TRBV25-1 to TRBJ2-6; D is unclear. V dropped 3 bases and J dropped 2 bases, with 5 bases sitting between them. The CDR3 loop spans 14 amino acids. Germline CDR1 reads MGHDK; CDR2 reads SYGVNS. The CDR3 coding sequence is TGTGCCAGCAGTGACAGTGCTGGGGCCAACGTCCTGACTTTC. It specifies CASSDSAGANVLTF.